This record covers a single T cell receptor beta chain. Its binding antigen is unknown. No per-base quality is available; no much larger clone lies one base away. The sample is drawn from a study of shared clonotypes between healthy human individuals (dated by TCRdb to 2018 to 2020). Study-level background: The cohort comprised a couple of women and a few men aged 18 to 49 years. Blood TCR repertoires of several healthy adults were deeply sequenced to estimate repertoire size and the extent of clonotype sharing between individuals. Each donor's leukapheresis produced roughly between about 0.9 and 9.5 billion PBMCs. To increase sequencing depth and limit assay-specific biases, TCR repertoire library preparation and sequencing were carried out by different laboratories using diverse techniques. Per donor, three plates each were used for CD4 naive and CD4 memory, two for CD8 naive, and one for CD8 memory. What the research found in general, with its limitations: Only blood was sampled, and tissue TCR repertoires likely differ from those in blood. Pairwise subsampling led to the expectation that sequencing depth would affect the degree of clonotype sharing among donors. Higher generation probabilities were observed for clonotypes shared by all four sorted-subset donors than for non-shared clonotypes. Estimated clonotype richness was generally larger for naive than for memory subsets. The genetic and exposure-history diversity represented was limited by the small number of donors. Even with the large sequencing depth, rarefaction of the sorted-subset datasets indicated that sequencing was incomplete. Across four donors, around 5% of naive CD4, around 3.5% of naive CD8, about 2.3% of memory CD4, and 0.4% of memory CD8 clonotypes were shared.

Using the deep immunoSEQ assay, TCR CDR3 regions were amplified from genomic DNA by multiplex PCR. Genomic DNA extracted from each cell subset was distributed evenly over all wells of several immunoSEQ 96-well plates, and each plate served as one replicate. Each replicate PCR for sorted subsets received about 220 ng genomic DNA, equal to around 32,000 T cell genomes. Purified libraries were quantified with a Qubit 3.0 fluorometer, sized on a Bioanalyzer 2100, and re-quantified with the KAPA Library Quantification kit. Every immunoSEQ 96-well plate was sequenced on a dedicated single-read 150-cycle Illumina NextSeq 550 flow cell. The published analysis was carried out like this. Because the immunoSEQ output held only junctional sequences and lacked quality scores, the filtering could not match the filtering applied to full-length reads. Sequences were annotated with PyIR, a Python wrapper for IgBLAST v1.9, using IMGT germline references to assign V/J genes and CDR3. Reads with weak V/J assignments (E-value above 1e-6), missing CDR3, stop codons, out-of-frame junctions, or ambiguous translated residues were removed. V3J clonotypes were defined as sequences sharing the same inferred V gene, J gene, and CDR3 amino acid sequence. Percentage overlap between repertoires was computed as shared unique clonotypes divided by the size of the smaller repertoire. Richness of each repertoire was evaluated using RTK rarefaction, the Chao1 estimator, and Recon v2.1 estimates of unobserved clonotypes. Generation probabilities were computed with OLGA for all TCRbeta clonotypes obtained by the gDNA method from several donors. Here the immuneACCESS table is served through TCRdb, limited to in-frame sequences with V and J called. Missing clones are a known gap in these copies; in checked studies unresolved V genes cover under half, and the rest lacks a known reason. The V and J calls and clone size come from that table; D and trimming were worked out from the DNA. This sample lists hundreds of thousands of clones; around 87% were detected once. About 16% of the sample is taken by the ten largest.

Healthy HIV-negative adults with no recently reported acute infections or vaccinations were included as donors. All donors were Caucasian adults living in Nashville, Tennessee, USA. CD8 memory samples consisted of magnetically selected CD45RO+ cells combined with CCR7-negative CD45RA+ effector memory (TemRA) cells. After blood collection by leukapheresis, PBMCs were isolated using Ficoll-Histopaque density gradient centrifugation and then cryopreserved in the vapor phase of liquid nitrogen. Analytical flow cytometry was used to check the purity and quantity of every magnetically sorted T cell population. From each sorted fraction, genomic DNA was isolated and quantified by UV absorbance on a Nanodrop 2000c. The CDR3 spans 14 residues, from the cysteine through the phenylalanine. The entry retains the CDR3 DNA only, 42 bases that are in frame from base 1. Cut back by 2 bases and 4 bases, the V and J ends lie 11 bases apart. The CDR1 and CDR2 encoded by the germline V gene (reference sequence) are SEHNR and FQNEAQ.

Sequencing was performed on memory CD8+ T cells sorted from blood. This specimen's cell subset or site label, per the study, means: CD45RO+ cells pooled with CCR7-negative TemRA cells. The clonotype originates from a man between 18 and 29 years old in good health. The rearrangement combines TRBV7-9 with TRBJ2-5; TRBD1 is perhaps the D gene, given 6 matching bases. For the CDR3, the sequence is CASSLTGIRETQYF. The sequenced DNA is TGTGCCAGCAGCTTAACAGGGATCCGAGAGACCCAGTACTTC.